This T cell receptor beta chain is from a study of human T cells and chemical hapten exposure. Study details: TCR yields per sample varied mostly from small pooled library volume differences. Study-wide results and caveats: The number of TCRs above 1 in 1000 frequency did not change after DPC sensitization.

Per the authors' pipeline: Sample TCR counts, which ranged from about 20,000 to 690,600, had a median of 95,638. In TCRdb, the RACE reads were re-called with MiXCR into one record per CDR3 protein. The V and J calls and clone size come from TCRdb's table, not from the authors' own analysis. The sample shows 65,000 to 95,000 distinct CDR3 sequences, roughly 12% of them seen only once. This clonotype occurred many times. What it binds is unknown. The CDR3 is made up of 21 amino acids. Described time point: patch test 1, 2 weeks after DPC sensitization. Treatment noted: therapeutic diphenylcyclopropenone sensitization with weekly scalp DPC. Investigators collected blood before applying each patch test.

Sequencing used whole blood, obtained in connection with sensitization to the hapten diphenylcyclopropenone (DPC). The receptor comes from a woman aged 55 to 70 with alopecia areata. Some clones in this sample may be carry-over from other donors' samples. This chain connects TRBV21-1 to TRBJ1-3; the listed D gene, TRBD1, was not tested against the DNA. TRBV21-1 is a known pseudogene. The CDR3 protein is CASSPRTTGLGLPNSGNTIYF. Written as DNA, the CDR3 is TGTGCCAGCAGCCCTCGAACCACAGGGTTGGGCCTCCCGAACTCTGGAAACACCATATATTTT.